The 30 T cell receptor beta chains in this list originate from one sample, sequenced in a study of OX40 agonist ivuxolimab in advanced cancers. Repertoires were generated with immunoSEQ multiplex PCR, while TCRdb's copy carries only in-frame clones and drops some. Of 100,000 or so clones listed, 95% to 96% were seen once; the top ten hold approximately 2%. The material sequenced was CD4+ or CD8+ T cells sorted from blood, taken in a trial of the OX40 agonist ivuxolimab. The receptors come from an adult with an advanced solid tumor such as melanoma, head and neck, liver or kidney cancer.

The chain links TRBV5-6 to TRBJ1-5, with no clear D. Deletions cut 1 base from V and 4 bases from J, with 12 bases between. This CDR3 is built from 15 residues. Germline V gives CDR1 SGHDT, CDR2 YYEEEE. The CDR3 nucleotides read TGTGCCAGCAGCTTGTATTTAGGCCCTAATCAGCCCCAGCATTTT. Its protein is CASSLYLGPNQPQHF.

The genes are TRBV7-6 and TRBJ2-5; D is unclear. The tail of the sequence fits TRBJ2-7 better, so the J call may be wrong. The CDR3 runs to 12 residues. Germline V gene sequence: CDR1 SGHVS, CDR2 FNYEAQ. CDR3 bases: TGTGCCAGCAGCTTAGGGTCCTACGAGCAGTACTTC. It translates to CASSLGSYEQYF.

The chain has TRBV7-6 and TRBJ2-2; D uncertain. This CDR3 has 13 amino acids. Germline V gene data show CDR1 as SGHVS and CDR2 as FNYEAQ. V gave up 1 base and J gave up 3 bases, with 3 bases separating them. CDR3: CASSLGYTGELFF. The CDR3 bases are TGTGCCAGCAGCTTAGGGTACACCGGGGAGCTGTTTTTT.

A note on this clone: Germline is not matched at one junction end, which may reflect a read error. The J gene is TRBJ2-5, the V gene TRBV2; D is unclear. The germline gives CDR1 SNHLY, CDR2 FYNNEI. The CDR3 consists of 10 residues. The DNA for the CDR3 is TGTGCCAGCAGCGAAGAGACCCAGTACTTC. The encoded protein is CASSEETQYF.

The chain recombines TRBV18 with TRBJ2-7; 7 nucleotides match TRBD2. Trimming at V came to 2 bases and at J to 3 bases, leaving 10 bases not matched to a gene. This CDR3 is built from 16 residues. CDR1 and CDR2 (germline): KGHSH, LQKENI. DNA of the CDR3: TGTGCCAGCTCACCAGCCGGCAGCGGGATTTTCTACGAGCAGTACTTC. Its protein is CASSPAGSGIFYEQYF. Complete variable domain (other parts from reference TRBV18 and TRBJ2-7): NAGVMQNPRHLVRRRGQEARLRCSPMKGHSHVYWYRQLPEEGLKFMVYLQKENIIDESGMPKERFSAEFPKEGPSILRIQQVVRGDSAAYFCASSPAGSGIFYEQYFGPGTRLTVT.

The chain's CDR3 is CASSDRQGFYEQYF. DNA for the CDR3: TGTGCCAGCAGCGATCGACAGGGATTCTACGAGCAGTACTTC. The V and J genes are TRBV5-4 and TRBJ2-7; 7 nucleotides match TRBD1. Unmatched junction bases numbered 7, after V lost 4 bases and J lost 3 bases. Germline V gene sequence: CDR1 SGHNT, CDR2 YYREEE (reference sequence). The CDR3 has 14 residues. Full variable domain (remainder filled in from reference TRBV5-4 and TRBJ2-7): ETGVTQSPTHLIKTRGQQVTLRCSSQSGHNTVSWYQQALGQGPQFIFQYYREEENGRGNFPPRFSGLQFPNYSSELNVNALELDDSALYLCASSDRQGFYEQYFGPGTRLTVT.

The J gene is TRBJ2-1, the V gene TRBV30; no reliable D call. Trimming stripped 0 bases from V and 5 bases from J, with 20 bases between. CDR1 is GTSNPN, CDR2 SVGIG, per germline (reference sequence). The CDR3 is 17 residues long. The CDR3 nucleotides are TGTGCCTGGAGTGTACAAATCCCCCCGAGAGTAAACAATGAGCAGTTCTTC. The encoded protein is CAWSVQIPPRVNNEQFF.

This clone was counted only a few times. The genes are TRBV29-1 and TRBJ2-7, with D perhaps TRBD2 (6 bases). Deletions cut 4 bases from V and 0 bases from J, with 10 bases between. The germline V gene encodes CDR1 SQVTM and CDR2 ANQGSEA. The CDR3 is 13 amino acids. This CDR3 reads CSVVGGSSYEQYF. Here the CDR3 DNA reads TGCAGCGTTGTCGGAGGGAGCTCCTACGAGCAGTACTTC.

This chain uses TRBV7-3 with TRBJ2-1; 8 bases map to TRBD2. The CDR3 has 14 amino acids. Trimming cost V 5 bases and J 8 bases; bases outside gene matches: 8. The germline V gene encodes CDR1 SGHTA and CDR2 FQGTGA. The CDR3 DNA sequence: TGTGCCAGCAGCCCCTCGGGGGGGCAGGATGAGCAGTTCTTC. Its translation is CASSPSGGQDEQFF.

The chain is built from TRBV11-2 and TRBJ2-7; D is unclear. Trimming shortened V by 3 bases and J by 4 bases, and 16 bases separated the two germline ends. The germline CDR1 and CDR2 sequences are SGHAT and FQNNGV. The CDR3 contains 15 residues. CDR3 sequence reads: CASSFDKLGTYEQYF. The CDR3 nucleotides read TGTGCCAGCAGCTTTGACAAATTGGGTACTTACGAGCAGTACTTC.

The chain uses TRBV5-1 and TRBJ1-1; D unclear. Per germline, CDR1 SGHRS and CDR2 YFSETQ. Trimming cost V 0 bases and J 1 base, with 4 bases left between them. The CDR3 sequence is 13 residues long. The CDR3 sequence is CASSLGTNTEAFF. CDR3 DNA: TGCGCCAGCAGCTTGGGCACGAACACTGAAGCTTTCTTT. Complete variable domain (other parts from reference TRBV5-1 and TRBJ1-1): KAGVTQTPRYLIKTRGQQVTLSCSPISGHRSVSWYQQTPGQGLQFLFEYFSETQRNKGNFPGRFSGRQFSNSRSEMNVSTLELGDSALYLCASSLGTNTEAFFGQGTRLTVV.

The chain links TRBV7-9 to TRBJ2-3, with 10 bases fitting TRBD1. Looked up from germline, CDR1 is SEHNR and CDR2 is FQNEAQ (reference sequence). Trimming at V came to 2 bases and at J to 4 bases, leaving 6 bases not matched to a gene. The CDR3 has 16 residues. The CDR3, as DNA: TGTGCCAGCAGCTTAATGACAGGGGGCCTCCCAGATACGCAGTATTTT. Protein: CASSLMTGGLPDTQYF.

The CDR3 nucleotides read TGTGCCAGCAGCATGGCAGGCTCTCAGCCCCAGCATTTT. Translating gives CASSMAGSQPQHF. The V call is TRBV5-6, the J call TRBJ1-5; D is undetermined. Deletions cut 4 bases from V and 6 bases from J, with 11 bases between. Per germline, CDR1 SGHDT and CDR2 YYEEEE. The CDR3 covers 13 residues.

The chain joins TRBV5-6 to TRBJ1-1; a possible D gene is TRBD1 (6 bases). Trimming cost V 3 bases and J 1 base, with 10 bases left between them. CDR1 and CDR2 from the germline V gene are SGHDT and YYEEEE. The CDR3 has 14 residues. CDR3 residues: CASSWKTGNTEAFF. CDR3 nucleotides: TGTGCCAGCAGCTGGAAGACAGGGAACACTGAAGCTTTCTTT. Variable domain in full (rest from reference TRBV5-6 and TRBJ1-1): DAGVTQSPTHLIKTRGQQVTLRCSPKSGHDTVSWYQQALGQGPQFIFQYYEEEERQRGNFPDRFSGHQFPNYSSELNVNALLLGDSALYLCASSWKTGNTEAFFGQGTRLTVV.

CDR3 region: CASSSGTGAGIMNTEAFF. CDR3 in DNA: TGTGCCAGCAGCTCGGGTACAGGGGCTGGGATCATGAACACTGAAGCTTTCTTT. V gene TRBV5-8 combines with J gene TRBJ1-1; 7 positions agree with TRBD1. CDR3 length: 18 amino acids. Germline CDR1 reads SGHTS; CDR2 reads YDEGEE. V shed 3 bases, J shed 0 bases, and the junction held 14 bases outside the gene matches.

The gene calls are TRBV9 and TRBJ2-7, with TRBD1 matching 9 bases. The germline V gene encodes CDR1 SGDLS and CDR2 YYNGEE. J was trimmed by 3 bases and V by 4 bases; bases with no gene match: 5. This CDR3 spans 14 amino acids. DNA for the CDR3: TGTGCCAGCAGCCCGGGGGACAGGGACTACGAGCAGTACTTC. It encodes CASSPGDRDYEQYF.

This chain connects TRBV6-5 to TRBJ1-2; D is perhaps TRBD1 (5 bases). Germline V gene sequence: CDR1 MNHEY, CDR2 SVGAGI. This CDR3 region has 13 residues. V lost 0 bases and J 5 bases, leaving 7 bases between the germline ends. CDR3 residues: CASSYSGQYGYTF. In DNA form, the CDR3 reads TGTGCCAGCAGTTACTCGGGGCAGTATGGCTACACCTTC.

V and J are TRBV4-2 and TRBJ2-2, with 9 bases that match TRBD1. V was clipped by 3 bases and J by 6 bases; unmatched bases: 11. The CDR3 has 17 residues. Germline V gene sequence: CDR1 LGHNA, CDR2 YNFKEQ. The CDR3 protein is CASSQGQGNVWAGELFF. CDR3 in DNA: TGTGCCAGCAGCCAGGGACAGGGTAATGTGTGGGCCGGGGAGCTGTTTTTT.

This chain links TRBV7-6 with TRBJ2-3, with D perhaps given as TRBD1 or TRBD2 (5 bases each). Germline V gene lookup returns CDR1 SGHVS and CDR2 FNYEAQ. Trimming left V 3 bases short and J 4 bases short, with 23 bases between. The CDR3 loop spans 18 amino acids. The CDR3 sequence is CASSFLPEGSGIPDTQYF. The CDR3 DNA reads TGTGCCAGCAGCTTTCTTCCTGAGGGGAGCGGCATTCCAGATACGCAGTATTTT. The complete variable domain, with remaining parts taken from reference TRBV7-6 and TRBJ2-3, reads GAGVSQSPRYKVTKRGQDVALRCDPISGHVSLYWYRQALGQGPEFLTYFNYEAQQDKSGLPNDRFSAERPEGSISTLTIQRTEQRDSAMYRCASSFLPEGSGIPDTQYFGPGTRLTVL.

The CDR3 DNA is TGTGCCAGCAGCAAACAGGGGGGTACCTATGGCTACACCTTC. Protein product: CASSKQGGTYGYTF. The V and J genes are TRBV6-5 and TRBJ1-2; 8 nucleotides align to TRBD1. CDR1 is MNHEY, CDR2 SVGAGI, per germline. The CDR3 runs 14 residues. V lost 6 bases, J lost 4 bases, and 7 bases stayed unmatched.

V usage is TRBV4-1 and J usage is TRBJ2-5, with a tentative D call TRBD1 (6 bases). V lost 1 base and J 7 bases, leaving 19 bases between the germline ends. The length of the CDR3 is 16 residues. CDR1 and CDR2 from the germline V gene are MGHRA and YSYEKL. The CDR3 nucleotides read TGCGCCAGCAGCCAAGGTCTCAGCACACAACAGGGGACCCAGTACTTC. This encodes CASSQGLSTQQGTQYF.

The chain couples TRBV15 to TRBJ1-2; D uncertain. Germline CDR1 reads LNHNV; CDR2 reads YYDKDF (reference sequence). This CDR3 has 14 residues. Trimming removed 5 bases from V and 0 bases from J, with 10 bases in between. The CDR3 DNA reads TGTGCCACCAGCGTCATGGCAGCTAACTATGGCTACACCTTC. It encodes CATSVMAANYGYTF.

The chain couples TRBV6-6 to TRBJ1-2; D not resolved. The CDR3 is 12 residues long. Germline CDR1 MNHNY, CDR2 SVGAGI (reference sequence). V was clipped by 4 bases and J by 4 bases, with 7 bases between them. Written as DNA, the CDR3 is TGTGCCAGCAGTTCCATAAGCTATGGCTACACCTTC. Amino acid sequence: CASSSISYGYTF.

The chain joins TRBV14 to TRBJ2-7; possibly TRBD1 for D (6 bases). This CDR3 has 13 amino acids. The germline V gene has CDR1 SGHDN and CDR2 FVKESK. Trimming pared 0 bases from V and 5 bases from J, leaving 8 bases between. As DNA, the CDR3 is TGTGCCAGCAGCCAAGAGAACAGGGACGAGCAGTACTTC. Its translation is CASSQENRDEQYF.

This rearrangement joins TRBV5-6 to TRBJ1-1, with D possibly being TRBD1 (6 bases). This CDR3 spans 12 amino acids. Germline V lookup: CDR1 SGHDT, CDR2 YYEEEE. Trimming left V 4 bases short and J 10 bases short, with 14 bases between. CDR3 amino acids: CASSPPGELAFF. CDR3 in DNA: TGTGCCAGCAGCCCACCAGGGGAGTTAGCTTTCTTT.

In its sample, this clone was seen once. V is TRBV16 and J is TRBJ2-5; a weak D match, TRBD1 (6 bases). Looked up from germline, CDR1 is KGHSY and CDR2 is FQNENV. The V gene lost 4 bases and the J gene lost 1 base, with 13 bases spanning the gap. This CDR3 contains 15 residues. CDR3 region: CASSLSGTPQETQYF. CDR3 in DNA: TGTGCCAGCAGCCTCTCCGGGACACCCCAAGAGACCCAGTACTTC.

The genes are TRBV4-1 and TRBJ2-1; 13 nucleotides align to TRBD2. The CDR3 sequence is 16 residues long. The germline CDR1 and CDR2 sequences are MGHRA and YSYEKL. Losses at the gene ends were 4 bases for V and 5 bases for J; bases not matched to a gene: 5. The CDR3 sequence: CASSPRTSGGDNEQFF. The CDR3 region has the DNA TGCGCCAGCAGCCCAAGGACTAGCGGGGGAGACAATGAGCAGTTCTTC.

In its sample, this clone was seen once. V is TRBV6-5 and J is TRBJ2-7; possibly TRBD1 for D (5 bases). The CDR3 runs 15 residues. V gave up 5 bases and J gave up 0 bases, with 14 bases separating them. The V gene's germline CDR1 is MNHEY and CDR2 SVGAGI. The CDR3 reads CASSAPDKDSYEQYF. The CDR3 nucleotides are TGTGCCAGCAGTGCCCCGGACAAGGACTCCTACGAGCAGTACTTC.

V is TRBV11-2 and J is TRBJ2-7; 13 bases are shared with TRBD2. The CDR3 runs to 15 residues. The trim removed 5 bases at V and 9 bases at J, leaving 10 bases unmatched. Germline loops: CDR1 SGHAT, CDR2 FQNNGV. The CDR3 loop is CASSHGTSGKDVQYF. Written as DNA, the CDR3 is TGTGCCAGCAGCCATGGGACTAGCGGGAAGGATGTGCAGTACTTC.

Only one count was recorded for this clone. The rearrangement uses TRBV23-1 and TRBJ1-1; 7 nucleotides align to TRBD1. TRBV23-1 is an ORF for which the function is uncertain. This CDR3 comprises 20 residues. J lost 0 bases, V lost 4 bases, and 20 bases had no gene match. This CDR3 reads CASSRSGQPPRLPLNTEAFF. As DNA, the CDR3 is TGCGCCAGCAGTCGCTCGGGACAGCCACCCCGACTCCCATTGAACACTGAAGCTTTCTTT.